This section outlines one T cell receptor beta chain sequence together with its context. This sample was taken from a study of blood T cell repertoires in COVID-19. The protocol was immunoSEQ multiplex PCR, while the TCRdb copy is restricted to in-frame clones and leaves out a portion. The sample holds 250,000 to 300,000 clones, about 89% seen once. CDR1 is SGHAT, CDR2 FQDESV, per germline (reference sequence). V was pared by 4 bases and J by 4 bases, with 3 bases of the junction left unmatched. The CDR3 length is 14 residues. The TCR comes from a man between 40 and 49 years old with acute or convalescent COVID-19. Sequencing input: peripheral blood. The chain combines TRBV11-1 with TRBJ2-2; 7 bases are a match to TRBD1. The CDR3 sequence is CASSWDRLTGELFF. DNA for the CDR3: TGTGCCAGCAGCTGGGACAGACTCACCGGGGAGCTGTTTTTT.